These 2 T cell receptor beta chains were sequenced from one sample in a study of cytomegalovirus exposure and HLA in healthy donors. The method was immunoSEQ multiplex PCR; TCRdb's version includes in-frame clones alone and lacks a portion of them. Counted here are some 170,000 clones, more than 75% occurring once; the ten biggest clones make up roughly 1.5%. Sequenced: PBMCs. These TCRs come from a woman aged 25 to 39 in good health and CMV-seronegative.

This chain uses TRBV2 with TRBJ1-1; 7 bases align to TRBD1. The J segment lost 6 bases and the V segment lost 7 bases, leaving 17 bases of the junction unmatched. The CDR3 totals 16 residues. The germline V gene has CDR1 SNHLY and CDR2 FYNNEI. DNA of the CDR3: TGTGCCAGCACTTATCCTCGACAGGGAGGTCGCGCTGAAGCTTTCTTT. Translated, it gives CASTYPRQGGRAEAFF.

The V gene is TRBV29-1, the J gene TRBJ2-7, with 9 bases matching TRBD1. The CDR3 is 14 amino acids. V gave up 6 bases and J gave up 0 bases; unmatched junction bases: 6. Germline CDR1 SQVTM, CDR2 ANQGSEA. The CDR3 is CSVTGDRDSYEQYF. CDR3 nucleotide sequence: TGCAGCGTAACGGGGGACAGGGACTCCTACGAGCAGTACTTC.